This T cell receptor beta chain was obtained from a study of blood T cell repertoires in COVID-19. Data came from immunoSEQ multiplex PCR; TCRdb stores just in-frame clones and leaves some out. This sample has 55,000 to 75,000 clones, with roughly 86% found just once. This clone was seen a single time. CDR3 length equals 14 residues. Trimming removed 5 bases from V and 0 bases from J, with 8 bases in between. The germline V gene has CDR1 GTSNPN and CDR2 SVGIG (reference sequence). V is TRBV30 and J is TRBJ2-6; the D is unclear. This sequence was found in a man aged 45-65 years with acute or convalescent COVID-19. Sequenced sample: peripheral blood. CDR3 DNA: TGTGCCTGGGCTTTGAGCTCTGGGGCCAACGTCCTGACTTTC. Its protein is CAWALSSGANVLTF.